These 27 T cell receptor beta chains share one sample of origin, sequenced in a study of Graves' ophthalmopathy and Graves' hyperthyroidism. RNA transcripts were the source from which TCR beta CDR3 regions were amplified. Investigators did first-round RT-PCR with HTBI primers, then second-round multiplex PCR. TCRdb analysed the multiplex PCR reads with MiXCR anew, one entry per CDR3 protein. Among 500,000 to 700,000 distinct CDR3 sequences, under 40% were seen once, and the ten largest hold around 4%. Material for sequencing was peripheral blood or thyroid tissue (not recorded which). The receptors were gathered from an adult man with Graves' hyperthyroidism.

This clonotype was counted at least ten times. The chain links TRBV12-3 or TRBV12-4 to TRBJ2-5; 11 bases fit TRBD2. The CDR3 length is 16 residues. V lost 5 bases and J lost 5; bases outside the gene matches: 10. The chain's CDR3 is CASSLLAGGTRETQYF. For the CDR3, the DNA is TGTGCCAGCAGTCTCCTAGCGGGGGGAACGAGGGAGACCCAGTACTTC.

This clonotype was observed a few times. The chain employs TRBV7-2 and TRBJ1-2; D is possibly TRBD1 (6 bases). The CDR3 length is 15 residues. The germline V gene encodes CDR1 SGHTA and CDR2 FQGNSA. With 1 base removed from V and 7 bases from J, the gap between germline ends came to 16 bases. CDR3 in DNA: TGTGCCAGCAGCTTAGAGAGGGGGATTGTTTCTGGCTACACCTTC. This codes for CASSLERGIVSGYTF.

Many counts were recorded for this clonotype. V usage is TRBV9 and J usage is TRBJ1-6, with D possibly being TRBD1 (6 bases). The V end was cut by 4 bases, the J end by 9 bases, with 17 bases between. CDR1 and CDR2 from the germline V gene are SGDLS and YYNGEE. The CDR3 contains 15 residues. The CDR3: CASSLGGDIGSPLHF. The CDR3 DNA reads TGTGCCAGCAGCTTAGGGGGGGATATAGGTTCACCCCTCCACTTT. Based on the CDR3 plus reference TRBV9 and TRBJ1-6, the full variable domain is DSGVTQTPKHLITATGQRVTLRCSPRSGDLSVYWYQQSLDQGLQFLIQYYNGEERAKGNILERFSAQQFPDLHSELNLSSLELGDSALYFCASSLGGDIGSPLHFGNGTRLTVT.

This clonotype was seen at least ten times. The rearrangement joins TRBV19 to TRBJ1-3; TRBD1 might be the D (6 bases). V gave up 4 bases and J gave up 2 bases, with 12 bases separating them. The CDR3 is made up of 15 amino acids. Germline CDR1 reads LNHDA; CDR2 reads SQIVND (reference sequence). CDR3 amino acids: CASSTTGSTGNTIYF. CDR3 nucleotides: TGTGCCAGTAGTACTACAGGGTCAACTGGAAACACCATATATTTT.

The chain is built from TRBV7-9 and TRBJ1-6; weak D call: TRBD1 (5 bases). The CDR3 has 17 amino acids. V was trimmed by 5 bases and J by 7 bases, leaving 21 bases between them. Germline V lookup: CDR1 SEHNR, CDR2 FQNEAQ (reference sequence). CDR3 bases: TGTGCCAGCAGCGTTGGGAGCGACAGTGGGGGGAATTCACCCCTCCACTTT. Encoded protein: CASSVGSDSGGNSPLHF.

This clonotype was recorded many times. The chain employs TRBV29-1 and TRBJ1-4; D is undetermined. V was shortened by 1 base and J by 2 bases, with 14 bases between the two germline ends. The CDR3 consists of 16 residues. Germline assignment: CDR1 SQVTM and CDR2 ANQGSEA. The CDR3 DNA reads TGCAGCGTTGAAGCGGTTTGGGGAGGCACTAATGAAAAACTGTTTTTT. It yields the protein CSVEAVWGGTNEKLFF.

The CDR3 nucleotides read TGTGCCAGCAGCTCAGGATTGCTAGTATCCGGGGAGCTGTTTTTT. Protein product: CASSSGLLVSGELFF. The V and J genes are TRBV5-8 and TRBJ2-2; D is unclear. Germline lookup yields CDR1 SGHTS and CDR2 YDEGEE. The CDR3 has 15 residues. Trimming took 3 bases from V and 6 from J, leaving 15 bases between them.

Of note for this clonotype: Just one base apart from a much larger clone, this may be a read error. The chain couples TRBV5-1 to TRBJ1-5, with 8 positions matching TRBD1. The germline gives CDR1 SGHRS, CDR2 YFSETQ. The V gene end was trimmed by 4 bases and the J gene end by 0 bases; junction bases not matched to a gene: 12. This CDR3 is built from 18 residues. The CDR3 loop is CASSPGQGDDNSNQPQHF. The CDR3 bases are TGCGCCAGCAGCCCCGGACAGGGCGACGACAATAGCAATCAGCCCCAGCATTTT.

CDR3 amino acids: CASGDRGLNTGELFF. The CDR3 region has the DNA TGCGCCAGCGGGGACAGGGGGCTAAACACCGGGGAGCTGTTTTTT. This rearrangement joins TRBV10-2 to TRBJ2-2; TRBD1 aligns across 12 bases. Germline-derived CDR1 and CDR2 are WSHSY and SAAADI. This CDR3 contains 15 residues. V was pared by 8 bases and J by 2 bases, with 3 bases of the junction left unmatched.

The chain links TRBV29-1 to TRBJ1-2, with 7 bases lining up with TRBD1. J lost 8 bases, V lost 5 bases, and 11 bases had no gene match. The germline gives CDR1 SQVTM, CDR2 ANQGSEA. The CDR3 runs 13 residues. The CDR3 DNA follows: TGCAGCGTTTCGACAGGGAAGAGGAGAGGCTACACCTTC. This gives the protein CSVSTGKRRGYTF.

The table lists this clonotype with a count of one. The rearrangement joins TRBV10-3 to TRBJ2-7, with 10 bases lining up with TRBD2. The better agreement between TRBJ2-1 and the DNA end casts doubt on the J call. The CDR3 loop spans 14 amino acids. Looked up from germline, CDR1 is ENHRY and CDR2 is SYGVKD. The CDR3 DNA reads TGTGCCATCAAGGGACTAGCGCAAGACAATGAGCAGTTCTTC. Translating gives CAIKGLAQDNEQFF.

This sequence joins TRBV14 and TRBJ1-5, with 7 bases matching TRBD1. The CDR3 is made up of 16 amino acids. Germline CDR1 and CDR2: SGHDN and FVKESK. Germline trimming cut 4 bases from V and 0 bases from J; bases unmatched to any gene: 6. The CDR3: CASSLRDRHSNQPQHF. The CDR3, as DNA: TGTGCCAGCAGCCTCCGGGACAGACATAGCAATCAGCCCCAGCATTTT. Combining the CDR3 with reference TRBV14 and TRBJ1-5 gives the whole variable domain EAGVTQFPSHSVIEKGQTVTLRCDPISGHDNLYWYRRVMGKEIKFLLHFVKESKQDESGMPNNRFLAERTGGTYSTLKVQPAELEDSGVYFCASSLRDRHSNQPQHFGDGTRLSIL.

This clonotype was picked up many times. The CDR3: CAIGQSSYEQYF. The CDR3 nucleotides are TGTGCCATCGGACAGAGCTCCTACGAGCAGTACTTC. The rearrangement joins TRBV10-3 to TRBJ2-7; D possibly corresponds to TRBD1 (6 bases). The CDR3 is 12 residues long. The germline V and J ends were trimmed by 8 bases and 0 bases, with 8 bases remaining between them. Germline CDR1 ENHRY, CDR2 SYGVKD.

The V gene is TRBV2, the J gene TRBJ1-1; 10 bases map to TRBD1. The CDR3 spans 14 residues. CDR1 is SNHLY, CDR2 FYNNEI, per germline. V trimming: 5 bases; J trimming: 5 bases; junction bases outside the gene matches: 5. CDR3 amino acids: CASSFDRGQTEAFF. The CDR3 nucleotides read TGTGCCAGCAGTTTTGACAGGGGGCAAACTGAAGCTTTCTTT.

As regards this clonotype: A junction boundary mismatches the germline segment, possibly from a read error. The CDR3 DNA is TGTGCCAGCAGTTTAGCGGGGGAAGAGGCCCAGTACTTC. It is translated as CASSLAGEEAQYF. The chain has TRBV12-3 or TRBV12-4 and TRBJ2-5; D assignment may be TRBD1 or TRBD2 (5 bases each). The CDR3 totals 13 residues.

This clonotype appeared many times. The rearrangement joins TRBV6-5 to TRBJ1-2; D is ambiguous. This CDR3 spans 16 amino acids. The V gene's germline CDR1 is MNHEY and CDR2 SVGAGI. Trimming shortened V by 6 bases and J by 0 bases, and 17 bases separated the two germline ends. The CDR3 region has the DNA TGTGCCAGCAGGCCCGTCGGGCGCCCGGCTAACTATGGCTACACCTTC. Its protein is CASRPVGRPANYGYTF.

In this sample, this clonotype turned up a few times. The V and J genes are TRBV2 and TRBJ2-7; D perhaps matches TRBD1 (5 bases). Judging by the DNA end, TRBJ2-1 fits better; the J call may be wrong. This CDR3 region has 13 residues. The germline V gene encodes CDR1 SNHLY and CDR2 FYNNEI. CDR3 bases: TGTGCCAGCAGATCAAGGGGCTACAATGAGCAGTTCTTC. Amino acid sequence: CASRSRGYNEQFF.

CDR3 region: CASSYSFGDTQYF. The CDR3 DNA follows: TGTGCCAGCAGTTACTCGTTTGGGGATACGCAGTATTTT. The genes are TRBV6-5 and TRBJ2-3; no firm D call. Per germline, CDR1 MNHEY and CDR2 SVGAGI. CDR3 length: 13 residues. Trimming left V 0 bases short and J 6 bases short, with 7 bases between.

This chain connects TRBV5-4 to TRBJ2-5; 7 bases are a match to TRBD1. Gene TRBJ2-1 matches the end of the DNA better, so the J call may be wrong. The germline V gene encodes CDR1 SGHNT and CDR2 YYREEE (reference sequence). The CDR3 contains 16 residues. The CDR3 protein is CASSSTGTDLYNEQFF. CDR3 sequence (DNA): TGTGCCAGCAGCTCAACCGGGACAGACCTATACAATGAGCAGTTCTTC.

This clonotype was seen more than once but under ten times. A much larger clone sits a single nucleotide away, making a read error possible. Because it lacks the conserved phenylalanine or tryptophan at the end, this CDR3 is likely a read error. This chain uses TRBV7-2 with TRBJ2-7; weak D call: TRBD1 (5 bases). Germline loops: CDR1 SGHTA, CDR2 FQGNSA. Trimming removed 5 bases at V and 4 bases at J, with 18 bases between. CDR3 length: 15 amino acids. CDR3 sequence reads: CASSLNDRQRYEQYS. CDR3 nucleotide sequence: TGTGCCAGCAGCCTCAATGATCGACAGAGGTACGAGCAGTACTCC.

This clonotype has ten or more counts. The chain couples TRBV12-3 or TRBV12-4 to TRBJ1-1, with D possibly matching TRBD1 (6 bases). V lost 3 bases and J lost 4, with 12 bases in between. The CDR3 has 14 residues. The CDR3 bases are TGTGCCAGCAGTTTTAAGGGGGGGATCACTGAAGCTTTCTTT. It codes for CASSFKGGITEAFF.

This chain joins TRBV4-1 and TRBJ2-7; 7 bases are a match to TRBD1. The trim removed 4 bases at V and 2 bases at J, leaving 5 bases unmatched. Germline CDR1 MGHRA, CDR2 YSYEKL. The CDR3 totals 14 residues. CDR3: CASSLGQDPYEQYF. DNA for the CDR3: TGCGCCAGCAGCCTAGGACAGGACCCCTACGAGCAGTACTTC.

This sequence joins TRBV5-4 and TRBJ2-2; 10 bases are shared with TRBD1. The V gene's germline CDR1 is SGHNT and CDR2 YYREEE (reference sequence). V shed 0 bases, J shed 6 bases, and the junction held 5 bases outside the gene matches. The CDR3 covers 16 residues. In DNA form, the CDR3 reads TGTGCCAGCAGCTTGGGACAGGGGGCATTCGCCGGGGAGCTGTTTTTT. The encoded protein is CASSLGQGAFAGELFF.

There are a few counts of this clonotype. This chain links TRBV6-5 with TRBJ2-7; the D call may be TRBD1 or TRBD2 (5 bases each). This CDR3 comprises 15 residues. CDR1 and CDR2 (germline): MNHEY, SVGAGI. Trimming left V 2 bases short and J 3 bases short, with 14 bases between. CDR3 in DNA: TGTGCCAGCAGTTACGCCCGGGACCTCTACTACGAGCAGTACTTC. It codes for CASSYARDLYYEQYF.

Comment on this clonotype: Just one base apart from a much larger clone, this may be a read error. The V gene is TRBV19, the J gene TRBJ1-5, with 7 nucleotides matching TRBD1. Germline V gene sequence: CDR1 LNHDA, CDR2 SQIVND (reference sequence). CDR3 length equals 16 residues. The CDR3 DNA sequence: TGTGCCAGTAGTCCCGACAGGGCGGATAGCAATCGGCCCCAGCATTTT. This encodes CASSPDRADSNRPQHF.

This clonotype showed up just a few times. The rearrangement joins TRBV2 to TRBJ2-3, with D maybe TRBD2 (5 bases). The germline CDR1 and CDR2 sequences are SNHLY and FYNNEI. The CDR3 totals 15 residues. The germline V and J ends were trimmed by 7 bases and 3 bases, with 17 bases remaining between them. CDR3: CASNEEAVGTDTQYF. For the CDR3, the DNA is TGTGCCAGCAACGAGGAAGCGGTGGGAACAGATACGCAGTATTTT.

This clonotype has a handful of counts. The chain has TRBV24-1 and TRBJ2-3; D unclear. The CDR3 contains 17 residues. Germline assignment: CDR1 KGHDR and CDR2 SFDVKD. V gave up 5 bases and J gave up 0 bases, with 17 bases separating them. CDR3 bases: TGTGCCACCAGTGGGGAAAGTGAGACAACTAGCACAGATACGCAGTATTTT. The encoded protein is CATSGESETTSTDTQYF.